This T cell receptor (beta chain) appears in the sequencing data of a study of cytomegalovirus exposure and HLA in healthy donors. Study-level findings and limits: Among CMV-associated TCR beta chains, most appeared HLA-restricted in a later analysis. The listing of 160 or so TCR beta chains classed them as cytomegalovirus-associated. Earlier analysis yielded a pattern in which most TCR beta V segments were productive about 87% or about 30% of the time. HLA alleles were associated with 15,000 to 20,000 TCR beta sequences in a later analysis at 0.05 false discovery rate.

Trimming pared 5 bases from V and 4 bases from J, leaving 18 bases between. This CDR3 is built from 16 residues. Germline V gene data show CDR1 as LNHDA and CDR2 as SQIVND (reference sequence). On this clone itself: Its antigen is as yet unknown.

Primers included in the PCR were 60 Vbeta and 13 Jbeta primers. Assay used: immunoSEQ multiplex PCR; TCRdb lists only in-frame clones, some missing. The repertoire includes roughly 100,000 clones, roughly three quarters of them detected once, and about 5.3% sits in the top ten. The chain is built from TRBV19 and TRBJ1-5; D gene ambiguous. The sample was PBMCs. The TCR was taken from a male donor in good health and CMV-seronegative. The CDR3 sequence: CASSWPGGETNQPQHF. CDR3 in DNA: TGTGCCAGTAGTTGGCCGGGTGGGGAGACGAATCAGCCCCAGCATTTT.